This T cell receptor (beta chain) was captured by sequencing in a study of cytomegalovirus exposure and HLA in healthy donors. Study-level findings and limits: Reported findings show TCR beta sequences accurately forecast HLA-A and HLA-B alleles in most subjects. Across all donors, roughly uniform sequencing depth was an assumption of the presence/absence analyses.

This clone was seen only once. Its antigen is not identified. With 60 Vbeta and 13 Jbeta primers, the PCR was carried out. Only in-frame clones appear in the TCRdb table, and some are missing; sequencing was by immunoSEQ multiplex PCR. The sample consists of around 30,000 clones, less than 55% of them appearing once. Sequenced input: PBMCs. The clonotype was recovered from a woman in her fifties or sixties in good health and CMV-seronegative.

Here the CDR3 DNA reads TGTGCCAGTAATGCGGGACTAGCGGGGGACCAATCCTACAATGAGCAGTTCTTC. Its protein is CASNAGLAGDQSYNEQFF. This chain uses TRBV19 with TRBJ2-1, with 14 bases identical to TRBD2. CDR1 and CDR2 (germline): LNHDA, SQIVND (reference sequence). V dropped 7 bases and J dropped 1; count of bases not matched to a gene: 9. This CDR3 comprises 18 residues.